The 23 T cell receptor beta chains reported below all come from one sample, sequenced in a study of T-cell reconstitution after alpha-beta-depleted transplantation in children. The TCRbeta library incorporated unique molecular identifiers. TCRdb re-analysed the PCR reads in MiXCR, keeping a single row per CDR3 protein. Altogether over 25,000 distinct CDR3 sequences are present, roughly a sixth being singletons, with the ten largest covering about a third. Source: PBMCs, mostly from graft donor cells, taken 60 days after TCRalphabeta/CD19-depleted stem cell transplant. All receptors derive from a male patient aged 2 to 10 who had a stem cell transplant for acute lymphoblastic leukemia, so the T cells may come from the graft donor.

This clonotype appeared a few times. The chain joins TRBV7-4 to TRBJ2-3, with unresolved D. V was clipped by 4 bases and J by 5 bases, with 4 bases between them. Germline V gene data show CDR1 as SGHVT and CDR2 as SQSDAQ. There are 11 residues in the CDR3. This CDR3 is CASSSIDTQYF. The CDR3 bases are TGTGCCAGCAGCTCTATAGATACGCAGTATTTT.

This clonotype was seen many times. This rearrangement joins TRBV11-2 to TRBJ2-5; perhaps D is TRBD1 or TRBD2 (5 bases each). The CDR3 sequence is 16 residues long. The ends were cut back, 1 base at V and 2 bases at J, with 14 bases in the middle. The germline V gene encodes CDR1 SGHAT and CDR2 FQNNGV. CDR3 sequence: CASSLGPGQQQETQYF. In DNA form, the CDR3 reads TGTGCCAGCAGCTTAGGCCCGGGGCAGCAACAAGAGACCCAGTACTTC.

The V and J genes are TRBV7-2 and TRBJ2-3; 7 bases are a match to TRBD1. The CDR3 runs to 17 residues. V was clipped by 4 bases and J by 1 base; unmatched bases: 11. Germline lookup yields CDR1 SGHTA and CDR2 FQGNSA. The CDR3 sequence: CASSWSQGPVGTDTQYF. In nucleotides, the CDR3 is TGTGCCAGCAGCTGGTCACAGGGGCCGGTGGGCACAGATACGCAGTATTTT.

This clonotype was detected many times. This chain joins TRBV7-2 and TRBJ2-1; 7 bases map to TRBD1. This CDR3 region has 14 residues. After removal of 5 bases from V and 8 bases from J, the junction contained 9 bases not matched to a gene. Germline CDR1 reads SGHTA; CDR2 reads FQGNSA. The CDR3 bases are TGTGCCAGCAGCCAACTCGACAGGGCCCATGAGCAGTTCTTC. It codes for CASSQLDRAHEQFF.

This clonotype was detected many times. The chain joins TRBV20-1 to TRBJ2-1, with D perhaps TRBD2 (5 bases). V shed 5 bases and J shed 4 bases, with 18 bases lying between them. The CDR3 runs to 15 residues. Germline V lookup: CDR1 DFQATT, CDR2 SNEGSKA (reference sequence). Here the CDR3 DNA reads TGCAGTGCTGGAGGACCTTCAAGGTCGTACAATGAGCAGTTCTTC. Translating it yields CSAGGPSRSYNEQFF.

CDR3 loop: CASSHYKDSNQPQHF. CDR3 nucleotides: TGTGCCAGCAGCCACTACAAGGATAGCAATCAGCCCCAGCATTTT. V is TRBV14 and J is TRBJ1-5, with D uncertain. The germline V gene encodes CDR1 SGHDN and CDR2 FVKESK. Trimming took 3 bases from V and 0 from J, leaving 9 bases between them. The CDR3 runs to 15 residues.

The chain has TRBV12-3 or TRBV12-4 and TRBJ2-3; 10 bases line up with TRBD1. V dropped 5 bases and J dropped 6; count of bases not matched to a gene: 8. The CDR3 length is 15 residues. CDR3: CASSIHRDRGDTQYF. The CDR3 DNA reads TGTGCCAGCAGTATCCACCGGGACAGGGGTGATACGCAGTATTTT.

With respect to this clonotype: The missing conserved phenylalanine or tryptophan at the end of this CDR3 makes a read error likely. This chain joins TRBV28 and TRBJ2-1; TRBD2 is a possible D gene (6 bases). The CDR3 is 15 residues long. V was clipped by 3 bases and J by 4 bases, with 13 bases between them. Germline-derived CDR1 and CDR2 are MDHEN and SYDVKM. The CDR3 region is CASSFIQRVYNEQFS. The CDR3 DNA is TGTGCCAGCAGTTTTATCCAGCGGGTATACAATGAGCAGTTCTCC.

This clonotype was counted a single time. This chain links TRBV7-9 with TRBJ1-5; unclear D gene. The length of the CDR3 is 15 residues. Germline V CDR1 and CDR2: SEHNR, FQNEAQ (reference sequence). V was shortened by 1 base and J by 2 bases, with 9 bases between the two germline ends. CDR3 amino acids: CASSLGAGGNQPQHF. For the CDR3, the DNA is TGTGCCAGCAGCTTAGGGGCAGGCGGCAATCAGCCCCAGCATTTT. The whole variable domain, remainder taken from reference TRBV7-9 and TRBJ1-5, is DTGVSQNPRHKITKRGQNVTFRCDPISEHNRLYWYRQTLGQGPEFLTYFQNEAQLEKSRLLSDRFSAERPKGSFSTLEIQRTEQGDSAMYLCASSLGAGGNQPQHFGDGTRLSIL.

This clonotype was seen once. This sequence joins TRBV5-5 and TRBJ1-2; a weak D match, TRBD1 (6 bases). Germline lookup yields CDR1 SGHKS and CDR2 YYEKEE (reference sequence). This CDR3 region has 17 residues. V was pared by 0 bases and J by 7 bases, with 22 bases between. The chain's CDR3 is CASSLEGYREESGGYTF. For the CDR3, the DNA is TGTGCCAGCAGCTTGGAAGGTTACAGGGAAGAATCTGGTGGCTACACCTTC.

This clonotype has a single count. This chain connects TRBV6-5 to TRBJ2-3; possibly TRBD2 for D (6 bases). V lost 6 bases and J lost 4, with 8 bases in between. The CDR3 loop spans 12 amino acids. Germline V gives CDR1 MNHEY, CDR2 SVGAGI. CDR3 residues: CASRGEADTQYF. CDR3 DNA: TGTGCCAGCAGGGGGGAGGCAGATACGCAGTATTTT.

This clonotype came up many times. The CDR3 reads CASSESTTGYEQYF. In DNA, the CDR3 is TGCGCCAGCAGTGAGTCGACAACGGGCTACGAGCAGTACTTC. The chain employs TRBV10-2 and TRBJ2-7; D not certain. CDR3 length: 14 amino acids. Germline CDR1 reads WSHSY; CDR2 reads SAAADI. The V end was cut by 0 bases, the J end by 3 bases, with 9 bases between.

This clonotype turned up a few times. J is TRBJ2-1 and V is TRBV10-3; TRBD2 aligns across 13 bases. V shed 2 bases, J shed 5 bases, and the junction held 3 bases outside the gene matches. Germline V CDR1 and CDR2: ENHRY, SYGVKD. The CDR3 consists of 16 residues. CDR3 nucleotide sequence: TGTGCCATCAGTGAGGTACTAGCGGGAGGGAACAATGAGCAGTTCTTC. Protein product: CAISEVLAGGNNEQFF.

This clonotype is categorized as medium-sized. The chain is built from TRBV27 and TRBJ1-2, with D tentatively TRBD1 (5 bases). The CDR3 spans 14 residues. The germline gives CDR1 MNHEY, CDR2 SMNVEV (reference sequence). V lost 2 bases and J 2 bases, leaving 9 bases between the germline ends. CDR3 coding DNA: TGTGCCAGCAGTTTACAGGGAGGGAACTATGGCTACACCTTC. Translating it yields CASSLQGGNYGYTF.

This clonotype showed up just a few times. This chain links TRBV7-9 with TRBJ2-7; D call uncertain. The CDR3 loop spans 13 amino acids. The V end was cut by 5 bases, the J end by 0 bases, with 8 bases between. In germline, CDR1 is SEHNR, CDR2 FQNEAQ (reference sequence). The CDR3 sequence: CASSPSSSYEQYF. As DNA, the CDR3 is TGTGCCAGCAGCCCATCTAGCTCCTACGAGCAGTACTTC.

CDR3 region: CASSKFNEQYF. The CDR3 DNA reads as TGTGCCAGCAGTAAGTTTAACGAGCAGTACTTC. V gene TRBV6-2 or TRBV6-3 combines with J gene TRBJ2-7; no reliable D call. The V and J ends lost 5 bases and 5 bases respectively, with 7 bases between them. This CDR3 has 11 residues. Germline V gene sequence: CDR1 MNHEY, CDR2 SVGEGT.

The V gene is TRBV7-8, the J gene TRBJ1-3; no reliable D call. The germline gives CDR1 SGHVS, CDR2 FQNEAQ. Trimming shortened V by 5 bases and J by 1 base, and 9 bases separated the two germline ends. The CDR3 contains 14 residues. The CDR3 region is CASSPSASGNTIYF. The CDR3 DNA is TGTGCCAGCAGCCCGTCGGCGTCTGGAAACACCATATATTTT.

This clonotype was counted a few times. This chain uses TRBV6-1 with TRBJ2-6; 8 nucleotides align to TRBD1. The ends lost 6 bases at V and 0 bases at J; junction bases unmatched: 4. Per the germline V gene, CDR1 is MNHNS and CDR2 is SASEGT. This CDR3 is built from 16 residues. CDR3 sequence reads: CASSGTGGSGANVLTF. CDR3 DNA: TGTGCCAGCAGCGGGACAGGAGGCTCTGGGGCCAACGTCCTGACTTTC.

This clonotype was recorded at least ten times. This chain links TRBV12-3 or TRBV12-4 with TRBJ2-3; D is unclear. The V gene lost 6 bases and the J gene lost 4 bases, with 14 bases spanning the gap. This CDR3 contains 14 residues. The CDR3 DNA follows: TGTGCCAGCAGACGCGAGAACGGCCCAGATACGCAGTATTTT. Its protein is CASRRENGPDTQYF.

The chain combines TRBV28 with TRBJ2-7; TRBD2 aligns across 8 bases. Trimming removed 6 bases from V and 2 bases from J; junction bases left unmatched: 21. CDR3 length equals 19 residues. Germline lookup yields CDR1 MDHEN and CDR2 SYDVKM. In DNA, the CDR3 is TGTGCCAGCAGGGCCCCGGGACTAGAAATTGGGATAACTACCTACGAGCAGTACTTC. Protein sequence: CASRAPGLEIGITTYEQYF.

The CDR3 sequence is CAISESTLLELGRGPLSGANVLTF. DNA of the CDR3: TGTGCCATCAGTGAGTCGACTCTACTTGAATTAGGAAGAGGTCCGCTCTCTGGGGCCAACGTCCTGACTTTC. The gene calls are TRBV10-3 and TRBJ2-6; D remains ambiguous. CDR3 length: 24 residues. Trimming stripped 0 bases from V and 0 bases from J, with 30 bases between. Germline CDR1 ENHRY, CDR2 SYGVKD.

This chain links TRBV6-1 with TRBJ1-2; maybe TRBD1 (5 bases). V lost 2 bases to trimming and J lost 3 bases, with 13 bases between them. CDR1 and CDR2 (germline): MNHNS, SASEGT. The CDR3 has 15 amino acids. Here the CDR3 DNA reads TGTGCCAGCAGTGAACAGTGGGGCTCGGACTATGGCTACACCTTC. Translated: CASSEQWGSDYGYTF.

In its sample, this clonotype was seen a few times. Since a much larger clone is just one base distant, this may be a read error. V gene TRBV4-3 combines with J gene TRBJ2-7; perhaps TRBD1 as D (5 bases). The CDR3 is 14 residues long. In germline, CDR1 is LGHNA, CDR2 YSLEER. The DNA for the CDR3 is TGCGTCAGCAGCCAAGATAGGGTAACAGGCGAGCAGTACTTC. Its protein is CVSSQDRVTGEQYF.